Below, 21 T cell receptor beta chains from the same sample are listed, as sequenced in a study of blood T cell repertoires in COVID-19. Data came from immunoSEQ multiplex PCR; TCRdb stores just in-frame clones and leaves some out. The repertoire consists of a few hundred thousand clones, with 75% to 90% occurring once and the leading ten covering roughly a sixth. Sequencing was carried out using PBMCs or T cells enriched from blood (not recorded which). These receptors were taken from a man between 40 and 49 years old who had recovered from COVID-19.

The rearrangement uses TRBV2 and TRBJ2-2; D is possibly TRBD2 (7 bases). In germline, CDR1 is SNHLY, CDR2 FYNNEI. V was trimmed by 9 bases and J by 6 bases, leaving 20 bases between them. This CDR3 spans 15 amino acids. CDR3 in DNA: TGTGCCAGTGAGGGGGAGGGGTTCTCCTCCGGGGAGCTGTTTTTT. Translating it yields CASEGEGFSSGELFF.

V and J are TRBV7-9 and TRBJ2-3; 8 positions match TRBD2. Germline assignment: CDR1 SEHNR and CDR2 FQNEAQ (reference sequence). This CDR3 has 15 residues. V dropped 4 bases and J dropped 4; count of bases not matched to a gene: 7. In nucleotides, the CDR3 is TGTGCCAGCAGCTCCCCAGCGGGAGTCTCAGATACGCAGTATTTT. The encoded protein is CASSSPAGVSDTQYF.

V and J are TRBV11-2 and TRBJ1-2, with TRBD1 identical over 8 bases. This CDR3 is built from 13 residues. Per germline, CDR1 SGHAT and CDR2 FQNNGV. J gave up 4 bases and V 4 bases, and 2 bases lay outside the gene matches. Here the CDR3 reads CASSSTGVYGYTF. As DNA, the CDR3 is TGTGCCAGCAGCTCGACAGGGGTCTATGGCTACACCTTC.

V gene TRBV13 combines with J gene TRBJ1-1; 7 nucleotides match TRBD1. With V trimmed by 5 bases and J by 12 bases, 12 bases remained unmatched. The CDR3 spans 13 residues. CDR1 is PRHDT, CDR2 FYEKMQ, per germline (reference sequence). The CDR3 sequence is CASSPPGGRKTFF. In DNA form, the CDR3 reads TGTGCCAGCAGCCCCCCAGGGGGACGAAAAACTTTCTTT.

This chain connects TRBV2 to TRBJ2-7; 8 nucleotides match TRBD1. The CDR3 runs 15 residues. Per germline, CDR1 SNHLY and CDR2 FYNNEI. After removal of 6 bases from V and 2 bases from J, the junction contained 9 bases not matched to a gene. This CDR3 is CASSAGQEGPYEQYF. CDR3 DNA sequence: TGTGCCAGCAGCGCGGGACAGGAGGGTCCCTACGAGCAGTACTTC.

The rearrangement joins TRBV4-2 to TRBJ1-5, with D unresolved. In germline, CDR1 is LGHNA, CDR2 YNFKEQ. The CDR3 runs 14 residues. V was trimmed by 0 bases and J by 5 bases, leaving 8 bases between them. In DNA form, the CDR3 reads TGTGCCAGCAGCCAAGAGGCACCATATCAGCCCCAGCATTTT. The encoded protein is CASSQEAPYQPQHF.

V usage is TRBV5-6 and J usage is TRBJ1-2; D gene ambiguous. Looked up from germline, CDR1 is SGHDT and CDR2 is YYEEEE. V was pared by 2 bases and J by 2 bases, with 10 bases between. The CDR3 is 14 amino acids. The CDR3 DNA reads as TGTGCCAGCAGCTTCGTTCAGGAAAACTATGGCTACACCTTC. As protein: CASSFVQENYGYTF.

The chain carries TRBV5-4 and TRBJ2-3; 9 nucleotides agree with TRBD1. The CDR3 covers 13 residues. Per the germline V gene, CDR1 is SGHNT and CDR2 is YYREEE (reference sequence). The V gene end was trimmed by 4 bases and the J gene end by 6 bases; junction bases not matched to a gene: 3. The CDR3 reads CASSRTGEDTQYF. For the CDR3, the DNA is TGTGCCAGCAGCAGGACAGGGGAGGATACGCAGTATTTT.

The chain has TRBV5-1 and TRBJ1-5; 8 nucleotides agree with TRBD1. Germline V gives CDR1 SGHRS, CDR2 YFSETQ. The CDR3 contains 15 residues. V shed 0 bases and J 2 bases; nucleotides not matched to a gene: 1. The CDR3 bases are TGCGCCAGCAGCTTGGAGGGACAGGGCAATCAGCCCCAGCATTTT. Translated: CASSLEGQGNQPQHF.

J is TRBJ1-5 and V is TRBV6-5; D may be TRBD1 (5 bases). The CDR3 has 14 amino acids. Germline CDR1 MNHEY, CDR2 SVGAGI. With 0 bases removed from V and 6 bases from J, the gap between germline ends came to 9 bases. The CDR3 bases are TGTGCCAGCAGTTACTCGCCAAGGGGTCAGCCCCAGCATTTT. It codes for CASSYSPRGQPQHF.

The CDR3 bases are TGTGCCTGGAGTCCGGGGAGCGGCTACACCTTC. Encoded protein: CAWSPGSGYTF. The chain recombines TRBV30 with TRBJ1-2; D is unresolved. The CDR3 consists of 11 residues. Germline-derived CDR1 and CDR2 are GTSNPN and SVGIG (reference sequence). V lost 2 bases and J lost 8, with 9 bases in between.

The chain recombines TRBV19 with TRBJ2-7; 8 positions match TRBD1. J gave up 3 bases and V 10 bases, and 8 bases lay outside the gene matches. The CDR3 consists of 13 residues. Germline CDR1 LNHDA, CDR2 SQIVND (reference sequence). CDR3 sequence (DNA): TGTGCCACTGCACCCGGACAGGGCTACGAGCAGTACTTC. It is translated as CATAPGQGYEQYF.

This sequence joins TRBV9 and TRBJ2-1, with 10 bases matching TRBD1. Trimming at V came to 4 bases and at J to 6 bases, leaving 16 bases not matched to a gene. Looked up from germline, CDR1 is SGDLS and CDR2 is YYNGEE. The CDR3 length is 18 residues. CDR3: CASSPSKNRDRGFNEQFF. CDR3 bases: TGTGCCAGCAGCCCAAGCAAGAACCGGGACAGGGGTTTCAATGAGCAGTTCTTC. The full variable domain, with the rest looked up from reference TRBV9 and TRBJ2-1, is DSGVTQTPKHLITATGQRVTLRCSPRSGDLSVYWYQQSLDQGLQFLIQYYNGEERAKGNILERFSAQQFPDLHSELNLSSLELGDSALYFCASSPSKNRDRGFNEQFFGPGTRLTVL.

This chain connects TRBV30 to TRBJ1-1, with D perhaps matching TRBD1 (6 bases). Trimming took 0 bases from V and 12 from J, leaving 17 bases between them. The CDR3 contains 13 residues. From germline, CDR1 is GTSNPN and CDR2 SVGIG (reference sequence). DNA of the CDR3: TGTGCCTGGAGTGTACGCGGCAGGGGAAGGCCTTTCTTT. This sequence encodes CAWSVRGRGRPFF.

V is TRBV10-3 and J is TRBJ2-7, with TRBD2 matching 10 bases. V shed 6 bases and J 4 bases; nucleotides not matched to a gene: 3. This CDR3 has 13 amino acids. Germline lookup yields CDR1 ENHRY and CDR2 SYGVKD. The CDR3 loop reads CAIRASGSYEQYF. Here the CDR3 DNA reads TGTGCCATCAGGGCTAGCGGGAGTTACGAGCAGTACTTC.

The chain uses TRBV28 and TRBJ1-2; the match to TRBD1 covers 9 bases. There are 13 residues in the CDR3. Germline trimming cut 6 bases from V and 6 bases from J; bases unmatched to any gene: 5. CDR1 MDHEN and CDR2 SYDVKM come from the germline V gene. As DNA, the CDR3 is TGTGCCAGCAGGGAACAGGGGGCAAATGGCTACACCTTC. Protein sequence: CASREQGANGYTF.

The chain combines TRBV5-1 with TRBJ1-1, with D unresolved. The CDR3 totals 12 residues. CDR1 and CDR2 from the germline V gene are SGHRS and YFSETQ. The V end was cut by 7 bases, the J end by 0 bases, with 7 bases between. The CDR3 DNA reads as TGCGCCAGCCAAAGCATGAACACTGAAGCTTTCTTT. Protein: CASQSMNTEAFF.

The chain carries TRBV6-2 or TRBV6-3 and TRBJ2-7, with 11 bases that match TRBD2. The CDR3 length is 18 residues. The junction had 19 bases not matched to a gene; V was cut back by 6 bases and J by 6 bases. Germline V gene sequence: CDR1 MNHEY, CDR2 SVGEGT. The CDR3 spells CASSQTPGLAAPRVEQYF. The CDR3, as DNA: TGTGCCAGCAGCCAGACACCGGGACTAGCGGCGCCCAGGGTCGAGCAGTACTTC.

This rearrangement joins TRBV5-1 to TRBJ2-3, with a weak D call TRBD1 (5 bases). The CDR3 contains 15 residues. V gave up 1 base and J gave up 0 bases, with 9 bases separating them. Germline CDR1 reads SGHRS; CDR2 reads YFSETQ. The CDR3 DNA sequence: TGCGCCAGCAGCTTGACAGGCTCGAGCACAGATACGCAGTATTTT. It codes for CASSLTGSSTDTQYF.

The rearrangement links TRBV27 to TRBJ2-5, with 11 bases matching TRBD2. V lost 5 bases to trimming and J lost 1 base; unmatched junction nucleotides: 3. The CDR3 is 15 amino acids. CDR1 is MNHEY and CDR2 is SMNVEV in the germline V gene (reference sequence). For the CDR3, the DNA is TGTGCCAGCAGTGGGACTAGCGGATTCCAAGAGACCCAGTACTTC. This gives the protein CASSGTSGFQETQYF.

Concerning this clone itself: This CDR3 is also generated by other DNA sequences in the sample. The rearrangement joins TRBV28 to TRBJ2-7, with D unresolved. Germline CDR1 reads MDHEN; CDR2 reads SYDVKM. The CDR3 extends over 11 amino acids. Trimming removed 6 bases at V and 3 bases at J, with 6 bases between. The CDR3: CASRQYYEQYF. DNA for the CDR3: TGTGCCAGCAGACAGTACTACGAGCAGTACTTC.